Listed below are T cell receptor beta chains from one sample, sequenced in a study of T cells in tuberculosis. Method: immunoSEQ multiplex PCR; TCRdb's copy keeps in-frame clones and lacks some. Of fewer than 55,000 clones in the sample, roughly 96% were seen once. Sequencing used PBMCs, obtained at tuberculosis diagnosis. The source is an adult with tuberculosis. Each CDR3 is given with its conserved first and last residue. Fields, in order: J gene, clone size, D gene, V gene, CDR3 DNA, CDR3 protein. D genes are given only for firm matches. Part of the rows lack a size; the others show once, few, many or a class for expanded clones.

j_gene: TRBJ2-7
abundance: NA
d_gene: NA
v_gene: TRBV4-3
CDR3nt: TGCGCCAGCAGCCAAGGGACAATCGATCAAATGCGTACCTACGAGCAGTACTTC
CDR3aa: CASSQGTIDQMRTYEQYF

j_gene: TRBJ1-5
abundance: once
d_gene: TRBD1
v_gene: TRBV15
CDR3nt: TGTGCCACCAGCAGACCAGACAGGGGTAATCAGCCCCAGCATTTT
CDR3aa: CATSRPDRGNQPQHF

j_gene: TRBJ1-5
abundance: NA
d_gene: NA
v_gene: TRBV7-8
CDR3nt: TGTGCCAGCAGCCTAACCAATCAGCCCCAGCATTTT
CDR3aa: CASSLTNQPQHF

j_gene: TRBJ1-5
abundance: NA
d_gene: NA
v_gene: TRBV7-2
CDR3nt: TGTGCCAGCAGCCTAATCCAGATGAGTCAGGTCCAGCATTTT
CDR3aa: CASSLIQMSQVQHF

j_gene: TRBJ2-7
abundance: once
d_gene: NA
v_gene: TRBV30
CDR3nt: TGTGCCTGGAACCTGGGACTTTCCTACGAGCAGTACTTC
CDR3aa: CAWNLGLSYEQYF

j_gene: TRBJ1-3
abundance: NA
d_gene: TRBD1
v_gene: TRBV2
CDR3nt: TGTGCCAGCAGCGCACAGGGGGCAAACCCCTCTGGAAACACCATATATTTT
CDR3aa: CASSAQGANPSGNTIYF

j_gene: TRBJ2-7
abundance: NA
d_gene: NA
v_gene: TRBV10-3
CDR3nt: TGTGCCATCAAAACAGGGACCCACGAGCAGTACTTC
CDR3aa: CAIKTGTHEQYF

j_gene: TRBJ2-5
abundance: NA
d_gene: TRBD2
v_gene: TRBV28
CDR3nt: TGTGCCAGCAGCCGCTCCGCCGGGGAGGGGACCCAGTACTTC
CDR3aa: CASSRSAGEGTQYF

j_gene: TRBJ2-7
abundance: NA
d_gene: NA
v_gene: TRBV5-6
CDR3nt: TGTGCCAGCAGCTTGTATGGTCCACCCCAGCCAGGGTACGAGCAGTACTTC
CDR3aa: CASSLYGPPQPGYEQYF

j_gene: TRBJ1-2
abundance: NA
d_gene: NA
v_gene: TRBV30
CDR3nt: TGTGCCTCCACAGGGCGGGCAGGGTTTGGGGAAGGCTACACCTTC
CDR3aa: CASTGRAGFGEGYTF

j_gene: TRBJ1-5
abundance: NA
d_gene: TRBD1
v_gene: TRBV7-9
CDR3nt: TGTGCCAGCAGCGGGGGACAGGGGAGAACAGGAGGCAATCAGCCCCAGCATTTT
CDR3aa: CASSGGQGRTGGNQPQHF

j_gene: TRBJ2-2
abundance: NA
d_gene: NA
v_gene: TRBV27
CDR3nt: TGTGCCAGCAGTCATATACTCGGCACCGGGGAGCTGTTTTTT
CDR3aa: CASSHILGTGELFF

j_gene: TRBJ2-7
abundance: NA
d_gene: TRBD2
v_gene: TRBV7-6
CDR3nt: TGTGCCAGCAGCGGCGGACTAGGTGAGCAGTACTTC
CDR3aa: CASSGGLGEQYF

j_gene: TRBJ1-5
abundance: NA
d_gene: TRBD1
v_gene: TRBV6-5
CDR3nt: TGTGCCAGCAGTTACACAGGGGCGAGCAATCAGCCCCAGCATTTT
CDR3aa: CASSYTGASNQPQHF

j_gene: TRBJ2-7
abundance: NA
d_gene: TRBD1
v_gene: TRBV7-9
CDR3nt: TGTGCCAGCAGCTTAGCAACCGGGACAGGGATCGAGCAGTACTTC
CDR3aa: CASSLATGTGIEQYF

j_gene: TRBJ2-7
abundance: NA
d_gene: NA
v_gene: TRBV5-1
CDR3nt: TGCGCCAGCAGCTTGGCCCAGTCTAGGGAGCAGTACTTC
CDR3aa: CASSLAQSREQYF

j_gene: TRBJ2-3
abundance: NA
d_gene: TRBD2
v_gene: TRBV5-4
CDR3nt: TGTGCCAGCAGCTTGGCTAGCGGGAGAACAGATACGCAGTATTTT
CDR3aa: CASSLASGRTDTQYF

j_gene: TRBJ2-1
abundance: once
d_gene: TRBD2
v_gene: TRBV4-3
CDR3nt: TGCGCCAGCAGCCAAGATGTCCGGGGGGGCAATGAGCAGTTCTTC
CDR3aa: CASSQDVRGGNEQFF

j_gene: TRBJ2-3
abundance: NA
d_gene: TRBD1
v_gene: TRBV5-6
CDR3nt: TGTGCCAGCAGCCTAACAGGGGGAGATACGCAGTATTTT
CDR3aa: CASSLTGGDTQYF

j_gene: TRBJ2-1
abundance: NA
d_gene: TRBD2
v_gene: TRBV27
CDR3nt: TGTGCCAGCAGGGGGGGGACTAGACAGTTCTTC
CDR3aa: CASRGGTRQFF

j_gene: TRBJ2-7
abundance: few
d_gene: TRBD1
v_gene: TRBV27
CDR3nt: TGTGCCTCAACCGGACAGGGGGCGCCTAGGGAGCAGTACTTC
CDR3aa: CASTGQGAPREQYF

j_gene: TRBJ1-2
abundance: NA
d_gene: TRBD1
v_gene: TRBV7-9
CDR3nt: TGTGCCAGCAGCCCGGGACAGTACTATGGCTACACCTTC
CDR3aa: CASSPGQYYGYTF

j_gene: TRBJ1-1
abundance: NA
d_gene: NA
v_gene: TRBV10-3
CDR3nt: TGTGCCATCAGTACCGGGGTGAAAAAGGAAGCTTTCTTT
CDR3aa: CAISTGVKKEAFF

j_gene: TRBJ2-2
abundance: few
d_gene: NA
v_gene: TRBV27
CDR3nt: TGTGCCAGCAGCCACTTCAGGGGAAGAGGCACCGGGGAGCTGTTTTTT
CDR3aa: CASSHFRGRGTGELFF

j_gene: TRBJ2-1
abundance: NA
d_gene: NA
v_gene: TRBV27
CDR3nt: TGTGCCAGCAGTTTAGGGCAGCTGAAATTCAATGAGCAGTTCTTC
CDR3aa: CASSLGQLKFNEQFF

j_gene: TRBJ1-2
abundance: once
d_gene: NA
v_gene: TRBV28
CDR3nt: TGTGCCAGCACAGCTAACTATGGCTACACCTTC
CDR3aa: CASTANYGYTF

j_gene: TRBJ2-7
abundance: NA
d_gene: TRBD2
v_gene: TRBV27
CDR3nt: TGTGCCAGCAGTTCCTACAGCGGGAGCGACCTGTCCTTC
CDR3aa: CASSSYSGSDLSF

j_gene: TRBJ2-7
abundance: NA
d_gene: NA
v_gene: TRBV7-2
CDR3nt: TGTGCCAGCAGCTTAGGTCAGGGTACGGGCGAGCAGTACTTC
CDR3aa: CASSLGQGTGEQYF

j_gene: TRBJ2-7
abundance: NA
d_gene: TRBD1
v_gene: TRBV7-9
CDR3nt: TGTGCCAGCATCCCTCCTACAGGGGCCCTCTCCGAGCAGTACTTC
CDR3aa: CASIPPTGALSEQYF

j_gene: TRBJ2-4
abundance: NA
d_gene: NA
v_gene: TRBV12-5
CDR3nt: TGTGCTAGTGGTTTGGTACTGGGGAGTAGGGCCAAAAACATTCAGTACTTC
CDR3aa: CASGLVLGSRAKNIQYF

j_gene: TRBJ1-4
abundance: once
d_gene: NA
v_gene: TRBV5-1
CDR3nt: TGCGCCAGCAGCTTCGTTTCAACTAATGAAAAACTGTTTTTT
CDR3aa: CASSFVSTNEKLFF

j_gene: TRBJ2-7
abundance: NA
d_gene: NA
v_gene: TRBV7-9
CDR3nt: TGTGCCAGCAGCTCCGCGACCGGGACAACGTACGAGCAGTACTTC
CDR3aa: CASSSATGTTYEQYF

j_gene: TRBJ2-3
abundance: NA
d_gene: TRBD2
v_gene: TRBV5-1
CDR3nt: TGCGCCAGCAGCTGGACTAGCGTTACTAGCACAGATACGCAGTATTTT
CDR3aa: CASSWTSVTSTDTQYF

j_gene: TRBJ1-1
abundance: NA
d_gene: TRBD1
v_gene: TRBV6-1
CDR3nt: TGTGCCAGCAGTGAAAGACAGGGGAGCACTGAAGCTTTCTTT
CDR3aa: CASSERQGSTEAFF

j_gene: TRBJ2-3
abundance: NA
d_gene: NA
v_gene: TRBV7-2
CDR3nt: TGTGCCAGCAGCCTTCAGAGCACAGATACGCAGTATTTT
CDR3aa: CASSLQSTDTQYF

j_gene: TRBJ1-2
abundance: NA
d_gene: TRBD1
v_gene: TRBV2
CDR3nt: TGTGCCAGCAAAAAGGGGGCATCAATTGGCTACACCTTC
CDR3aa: CASKKGASIGYTF

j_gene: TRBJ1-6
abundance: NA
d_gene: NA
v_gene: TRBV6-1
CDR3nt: TGTGCCAGCAGTGACTTGCGGAATAATTCACCCCTCCACTTT
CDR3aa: CASSDLRNNSPLHF

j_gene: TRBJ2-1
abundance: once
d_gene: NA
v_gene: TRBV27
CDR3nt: TGTGCCAGCAGGGAGTTTAGCGGTAGGGAGCAGTTCTTC
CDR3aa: CASREFSGREQFF

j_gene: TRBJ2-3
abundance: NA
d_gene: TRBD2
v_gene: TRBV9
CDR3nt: TGTGCCAGCAGCCCTAGCGGAAGAGGCACAGATACGCAGTATTTT
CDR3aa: CASSPSGRGTDTQYF

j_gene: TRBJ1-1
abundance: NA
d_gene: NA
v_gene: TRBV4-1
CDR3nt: TGCGCCAGCAGCCAAGATCTAAGAATGAACACTGAAGCTTTCTTT
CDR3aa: CASSQDLRMNTEAFF

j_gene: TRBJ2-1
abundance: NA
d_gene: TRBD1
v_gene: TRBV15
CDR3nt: TGTGCCACCAGCAGAAACAGGGGACCAGGGCTATACAATGAGCAGTTCTTC
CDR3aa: CATSRNRGPGLYNEQFF

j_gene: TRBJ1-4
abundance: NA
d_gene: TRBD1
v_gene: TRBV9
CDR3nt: TGTGCCAGCAGCGTTCGACCGACAGGGGATGAAAAACTGTTTTTT
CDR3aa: CASSVRPTGDEKLFF

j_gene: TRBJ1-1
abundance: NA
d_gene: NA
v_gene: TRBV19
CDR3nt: TGTGCCAGTAGCTTTGCAGCGACAGGATTGAACACTGAAGCTTTCTTT
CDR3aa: CASSFAATGLNTEAFF

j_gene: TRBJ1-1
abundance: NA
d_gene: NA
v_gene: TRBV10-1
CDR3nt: TGCGCCAGCAGCAAGACAGCGAACACTGAAGCTTTCTTT
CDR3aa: CASSKTANTEAFF

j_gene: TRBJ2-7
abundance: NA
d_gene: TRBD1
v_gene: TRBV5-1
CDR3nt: TGCGCCAGCAGCTTGGAGGGGGCCTTTTCCTACGAGCAGTACTTC
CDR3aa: CASSLEGAFSYEQYF

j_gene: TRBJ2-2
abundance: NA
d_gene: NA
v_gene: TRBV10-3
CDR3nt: TGTGCCATCACCTCAGCAGGCCCGAACACCGGGGAGCTGTTTTTT
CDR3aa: CAITSAGPNTGELFF

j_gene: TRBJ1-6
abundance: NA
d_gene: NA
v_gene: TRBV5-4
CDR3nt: TGTGCCAGCAGCTTGGGCATACAGGGTAGGGGTTCACCCCTCCACTTT
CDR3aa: CASSLGIQGRGSPLHF

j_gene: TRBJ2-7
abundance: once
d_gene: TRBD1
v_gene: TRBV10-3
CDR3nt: TGTGCCATCAGTGACGGTGGAGGACAGGGGCCCTACGAGCAGTACTTC
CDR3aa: CAISDGGGQGPYEQYF

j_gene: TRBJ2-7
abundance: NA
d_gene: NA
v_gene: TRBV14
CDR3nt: TGTGCCAGCAGCCCTCGTGTAGGGGGATACTACGAGCAGTACTTC
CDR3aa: CASSPRVGGYYEQYF